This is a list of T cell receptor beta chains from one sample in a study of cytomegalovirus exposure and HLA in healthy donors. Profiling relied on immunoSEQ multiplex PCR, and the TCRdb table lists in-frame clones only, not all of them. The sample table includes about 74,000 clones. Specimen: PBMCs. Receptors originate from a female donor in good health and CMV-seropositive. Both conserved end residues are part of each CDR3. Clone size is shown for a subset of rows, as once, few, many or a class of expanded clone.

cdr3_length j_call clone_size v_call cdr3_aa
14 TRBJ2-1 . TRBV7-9 CASSRTGTGVGQFF
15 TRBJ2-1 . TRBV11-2 CASSLFRGLGDEQFF
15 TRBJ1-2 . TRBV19 CASIGARGRNYGYTF
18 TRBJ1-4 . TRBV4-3 CASSQDTWGAAQDEKLFF
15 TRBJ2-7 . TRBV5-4 CASGEMAGNRYEQYF
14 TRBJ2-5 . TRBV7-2 CASSPGGVVETQYF
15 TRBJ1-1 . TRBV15 CATSTITRVNTEAFF
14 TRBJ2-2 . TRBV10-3 CAIRSSGITGELFF
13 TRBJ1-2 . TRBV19 CASSLTVDYGYTF
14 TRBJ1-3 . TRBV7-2 CASSKQGSGNTIYF
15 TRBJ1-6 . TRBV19 CASSSRQGATQPLHF
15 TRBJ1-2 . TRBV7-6 CASSLGTGLPYGYTF
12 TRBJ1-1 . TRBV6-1 CASSEAPVRAFF
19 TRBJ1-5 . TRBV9 CASSVSPEKDRDSNQPQHF
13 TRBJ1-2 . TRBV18 CASSPKDTIGYTF
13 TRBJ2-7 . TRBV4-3 CASSHNTGFEQYF
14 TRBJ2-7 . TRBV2 CASQDSGSAYEQYF
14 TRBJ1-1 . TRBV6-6 CASTFGQGGTEAFF
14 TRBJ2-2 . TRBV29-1 CSVEAGVNTGELFF
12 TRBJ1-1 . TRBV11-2 CASSRDRERAFF
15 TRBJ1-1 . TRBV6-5 CASSYASGTGFGAFF
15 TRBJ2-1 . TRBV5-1 CASSYRDFLYNEQFF
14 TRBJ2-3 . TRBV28 CASIASGVTDTQYF
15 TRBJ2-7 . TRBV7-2 CASSLGIGTAYEQYF
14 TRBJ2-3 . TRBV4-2 CASSQVAGSDTQYF
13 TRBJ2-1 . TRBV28 CASSRLVHAGEFF
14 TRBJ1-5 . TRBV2 CASSDYGYNQPQHF
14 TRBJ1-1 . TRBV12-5 CASGLGVGSTEAFF
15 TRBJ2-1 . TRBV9 CASSVGTSGNNEQFF
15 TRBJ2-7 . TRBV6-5 CASSYSGSSAYEQYF
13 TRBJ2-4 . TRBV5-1 CASSPGQQNIQYF
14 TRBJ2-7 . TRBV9 CASSAGQGANEQYF
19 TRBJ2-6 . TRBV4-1 CASSPTIRGEASGANVLTF
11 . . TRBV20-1 CSALPGYEQYF
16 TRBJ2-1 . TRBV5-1 CASSFGWLKPYNEQFF
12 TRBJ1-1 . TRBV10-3 CAISEIKGAAFF
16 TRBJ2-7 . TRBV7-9 CASSPRWGLADYEQYF
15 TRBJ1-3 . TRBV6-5 CASRPDRASGNTIYF
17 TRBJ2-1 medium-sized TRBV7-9 CASSLAASGSSYNEQFF
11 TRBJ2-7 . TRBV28 CASGQAYEQYF
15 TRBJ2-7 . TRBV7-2 CASIRPGGNPYEQYF
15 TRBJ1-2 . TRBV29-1 CSVEQTGQPNYGYTF
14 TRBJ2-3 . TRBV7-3 CASSSFPDYREQYF
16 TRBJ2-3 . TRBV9 CASSAAYRVVADTQYF
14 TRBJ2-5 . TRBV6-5 CASSPTRAQETQYF
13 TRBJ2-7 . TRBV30 CAWSPIPLYEQYF
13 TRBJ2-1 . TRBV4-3 CASSHIQGNEQFF
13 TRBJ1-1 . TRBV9 CASSHRLNTEAFF
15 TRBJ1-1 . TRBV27 CASSLRQGVNTEAFF
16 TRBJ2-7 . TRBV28 CASSSKPDRTRYEQYF
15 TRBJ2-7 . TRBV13 CASTQLAAPAYEQYF
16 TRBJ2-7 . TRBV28 CASTRGDRGHLYEQYF
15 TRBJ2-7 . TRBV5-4 CASSLGSGGSYEQYF
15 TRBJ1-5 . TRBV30 CAWSRLQGVGQPQHF